The 19 T cell receptor beta chains presented below share a single source sample, sequenced in a study of vaccination and CD4 T cells after COVID-19. As to time point: late sampling 161 to 241 days after vaccination in a few convalescent patients. TCRdb reprocessed the PCR reads via MiXCR and lists one record per CDR3 protein. The sample records some 28,000 distinct CDR3 sequences, about 54% being singletons. The material was CD4+ T cells from blood, obtained about 7 months after SARS-CoV-2 vaccination. These receptors were collected from a human donor who had recovered from COVID-19.

This clonotype was observed a few times. The CDR3 reads CASSPYSMNTEAFF. The CDR3 DNA sequence: TGTGCCAGCAGCCCCTACAGCATGAACACTGAAGCTTTCTTT. The chain links TRBV7-9 to TRBJ1-1; D not certain. CDR1 and CDR2 from the germline V gene are SEHNR and FQNEAQ (reference sequence). V was trimmed by 5 bases and J by 0 bases, leaving 10 bases between them. The CDR3 runs 14 residues. Full variable domain (rest looked up from reference TRBV7-9 and TRBJ1-1): DTGVSQNPRHKITKRGQNVTFRCDPISEHNRLYWYRQTLGQGPEFLTYFQNEAQLEKSRLLSDRFSAERPKGSFSTLEIQRTEQGDSAMYLCASSPYSMNTEAFFGQGTRLTVV.

V gene TRBV7-8 combines with J gene TRBJ2-7, with 9 nucleotides matching TRBD2. The CDR3 totals 17 residues. V trimming: 1 base; J trimming: 1 base; junction bases outside the gene matches: 8. Germline values: CDR1 SGHVS, CDR2 FQNEAQ. CDR3 region: CASSLGGGTSLSYEQYF. DNA of the CDR3: TGTGCCAGCAGCTTAGGGGGGGGGACTAGCCTTTCCTACGAGCAGTACTTC. Full variable domain (rest looked up from reference TRBV7-8 and TRBJ2-7): GAGVSQSPRYKVAKRGQDVALRCDPISGHVSLFWYQQALGQGPEFLTYFQNEAQLDKSGLPSDRFFAERPEGSVSTLKIQRTQQEDSAVYLCASSLGGGTSLSYEQYFGPGTRLTVT.

The rearrangement links TRBV4-1 to TRBJ2-7, with 8 bases lining up with TRBD1. Germline V CDR1 and CDR2: MGHRA, YSYEKL. This CDR3 has 18 amino acids. Losses at the gene ends were 4 bases for V and 1 base for J; bases not matched to a gene: 15. DNA of the CDR3: TGCGCCAGCAGCCTCCTAGATGCATCAGGGGGCTATTCCTACGAGCAGTACTTC. Its protein product is CASSLLDASGGYSYEQYF.

The rearrangement uses TRBV19 and TRBJ2-7, with TRBD1 identical over 7 bases. Losses at the gene ends were 6 bases for V and 1 base for J; bases not matched to a gene: 6. Germline CDR1 reads LNHDA; CDR2 reads SQIVND (reference sequence). The CDR3 has 14 residues. In nucleotides, the CDR3 is TGTGCCAGTAGATCCCTGGACAGGTCCTACGAGCAGTACTTC. Protein sequence: CASRSLDRSYEQYF.

This clonotype was seen more than once but under ten times. The chain carries TRBV19 and TRBJ1-2; D may be TRBD1 (5 bases). The CDR3 runs 16 residues. The germline gives CDR1 LNHDA, CDR2 SQIVND (reference sequence). Trimming stripped 3 bases from V and 1 base from J, with 15 bases between. The CDR3 coding sequence is TGTGCCAGTAGTATTGGTGGCCTGGGGGTTAACTATGGCTACACCTTC. Translated: CASSIGGLGVNYGYTF.

V usage is TRBV12-3 or TRBV12-4 and J usage is TRBJ2-5; perhaps TRBD1 as D (5 bases). V was clipped by 5 bases and J by 4 bases, with 14 bases between them. The CDR3 loop spans 14 amino acids. Here the CDR3 reads CASSPRQFPETQYF. The CDR3, as DNA: TGTGCCAGCAGTCCCCGACAGTTCCCAGAGACCCAGTACTTC.

V and J are TRBV20-1 and TRBJ2-2; TRBD2 agrees at 8 bases. V was clipped by 5 bases and J by 1 base; unmatched bases: 6. The CDR3 is made up of 15 amino acids. Germline CDR1 and CDR2: DFQATT and SNEGSKA (reference sequence). CDR3 nucleotides: TGCAGTGCTGCAAAAGCGGGAGTGAACACCGGGGAGCTGTTTTTT. It yields the protein CSAAKAGVNTGELFF.

There are a few counts of this clonotype. This rearrangement joins TRBV19 to TRBJ1-1, with D possibly TRBD1 on 5 matching bases. The CDR3 sequence is 14 residues long. The germline gives CDR1 LNHDA, CDR2 SQIVND (reference sequence). V lost 6 bases and J lost 2, with 13 bases in between. CDR3 amino acids: CASSIRQGNTEAFF. CDR3 DNA sequence: TGTGCCAGTAGCATCCGGCAGGGTAACACTGAAGCTTTCTTT.

The genes are TRBV2 and TRBJ2-1; tentatively, D is TRBD2 (6 bases). This CDR3 has 13 residues. V lost 7 bases, J lost 4 bases, and 11 bases lay in between. From germline, CDR1 is SNHLY and CDR2 FYNNEI. The CDR3 DNA reads TGTGCCAGCAACCGGGACTTGTACAATGAGCAGTTCTTC. Its translation is CASNRDLYNEQFF. The variable domain in full, completed from reference TRBV2 and TRBJ2-1, reads EPEVTQTPSHQVTQMGQEVILRCVPISNHLYFYWYRQILGQKVEFLVSFYNNEISEKSEIFDDQFSVERPDGSNFTLKIRSTKLEDSAMYFCASNRDLYNEQFFGPGTRLTVL.

The chain recombines TRBV7-9 with TRBJ1-1; TRBD1 might be the D (6 bases). The CDR3 is made up of 14 amino acids. Between the trimmed V and J ends, which lost 5 bases and 1 base, there was a span of 11 bases. The germline CDR1 and CDR2 sequences are SEHNR and FQNEAQ (reference sequence). For the CDR3, the DNA is TGTGCCAGCAGCCTACAGGGTCGGAACACTGAAGCTTTCTTT. This gives the protein CASSLQGRNTEAFF.

The chain has TRBV20-1 and TRBJ2-2; D is unresolved. The CDR3 length is 15 residues. V was clipped by 3 bases and J by 2 bases, with 13 bases between them. Germline values: CDR1 DFQATT, CDR2 SNEGSKA (reference sequence). CDR3: CSASRMALNTGELFF. The DNA for the CDR3 is TGCAGTGCTAGTCGTATGGCCCTTAACACCGGGGAGCTGTTTTTT.

The CDR3 region has the DNA TGTGCCACCAGTGACCCCCGACTAGCGGGGACCGTCAATGAGCAGTTCTTC. Protein: CATSDPRLAGTVNEQFF. This chain links TRBV24-1 with TRBJ2-1; TRBD2 agrees at 11 bases. Germline CDR1 is KGHDR and CDR2 is SFDVKD. The CDR3 length is 17 residues. J gave up 6 bases and V 4 bases, and 10 bases lay outside the gene matches.

This clonotype has more than one count but fewer than ten. The CDR3 region is CASSYGTGGQPQHF. CDR3 sequence (DNA): TGTGCCAGCAGTTACGGGACAGGGGGTCAGCCCCAGCATTTT. The genes are TRBV6-5 and TRBJ1-5; 11 bases are a match to TRBD1. Unmatched junction bases numbered 0, after V lost 2 bases and J lost 6 bases. The CDR3 extends over 14 amino acids. Per the germline V gene, CDR1 is MNHEY and CDR2 is SVGAGI.

In this sample, this clonotype turned up once. The chain has TRBV6-1 and TRBJ2-7; D unclear. Germline CDR1 is MNHNS and CDR2 is SASEGT. Trimming shortened V by 3 bases and J by 3 bases, and 9 bases separated the two germline ends. The CDR3 is made up of 13 amino acids. CDR3 protein: CASSEEFFYEQYF. CDR3 nucleotides: TGTGCCAGCAGTGAGGAGTTTTTCTACGAGCAGTACTTC.

The CDR3 protein is CASRTQGRDATDTQYF. CDR3 nucleotide sequence: TGTGCCAGCAGGACCCAGGGGAGAGACGCGACAGATACGCAGTATTTT. V and J are TRBV28 and TRBJ2-3; the D gene is possibly TRBD1 (6 bases). CDR1 MDHEN and CDR2 SYDVKM come from the germline V gene. The CDR3 totals 16 residues. V lost 6 bases and J 3 bases, leaving 19 bases between the germline ends.

The chain employs TRBV7-6 and TRBJ1-3; maybe TRBD1 (6 bases). The CDR3 runs to 14 residues. V was trimmed by 6 bases and J by 7 bases, leaving 16 bases between them. Germline values: CDR1 SGHVS, CDR2 FNYEAQ. Here the CDR3 reads CASSIGGARNTIYF. The CDR3 region has the DNA TGTGCCAGCAGTATCGGGGGGGCGAGGAACACCATATATTTT.

There are a few counts of this clonotype. The CDR3 region has the DNA TGTGCCAGCAGCTTAGAGGGACTACGAGACAGAGGGAGTCTTGATGAGCAGTTCTTC. It is translated as CASSLEGLRDRGSLDEQFF. The chain couples TRBV7-8 to TRBJ2-1; the match to TRBD2 covers 7 bases. CDR1 is SGHVS, CDR2 FQNEAQ, per germline. J lost 8 bases, V lost 1 base, and 20 bases had no gene match. The CDR3 sequence is 19 residues long.

The V and J genes are TRBV7-2 and TRBJ2-1; 8 bases fit TRBD2. V was pared by 1 base and J by 3 bases, with 2 bases of the junction left unmatched. The germline gives CDR1 SGHTA, CDR2 FQGNSA. This CDR3 has 15 residues. The CDR3 region has the DNA TGTGCCAGCAGCTTAGAAAGCGGGGGCTACAATGAGCAGTTCTTC. It encodes CASSLESGGYNEQFF.

This clonotype was counted only a few times. V and J are TRBV6-1 and TRBJ2-2; D gene ambiguous. Trimming pared 4 bases from V and 4 bases from J, leaving 10 bases between. The CDR3 consists of 14 residues. CDR1 MNHNS and CDR2 SASEGT come from the germline V gene. CDR3 DNA sequence: TGTGCCAGCAGTGGGGTCCGAGGCACCGGGGAGCTGTTTTTT. Its protein product is CASSGVRGTGELFF.